The clone carrying this TCR beta chain was seen only a few times. What it binds is unknown. By quantitative 5'-RACE with molecular barcodes, the TCR beta libraries were made. MiXCR, applied by TCRdb to the 5' RACE reads, yields one record per CDR3 protein. The repertoire has hundreds of thousands of distinct CDR3 sequences, 12% of them found once; the top ten carry 0.51%. The sample is drawn from a study of CD8 T cells in ankylosing spondylitis. There are 14 residues in the CDR3. The V gene's germline CDR1 is DFQATT and CDR2 SNEGSKA (reference sequence). Study observations and caveats: Disease-linked clones were CD8+ and relatively rare in peripheral blood. It appeared that ankylosing spondylitis blood was characterized by a TCR beta motif of about 8 highly homologous variants. Reactive arthritis synovial fluid and blood previously showed some of these motif variants.

This TCR derives from a male donor with ankylosing spondylitis. V usage is TRBV20-1 and J usage is TRBJ2-3; perhaps TRBD2 as D (6 bases). The specimen was blood, either unsorted or a sorted T cell fraction (not recorded which). CDR3 sequence (DNA): TGCATAGAAACGGCGGGGCTTAGCACAGATACGCAGTATTTT. As protein: CIETAGLSTDTQYF.